Shown below are 5 T cell receptor beta chains from a single sample sequenced in a study of beta chain features in type 1 diabetes. Sequenced material consisted of expressed TCRB transcripts (all of the isolated RNA was reverse transcribed). Data came from immunoSEQ multiplex PCR; TCRdb stores just in-frame clones and leaves some out. The data show roughly 140,000 clones, with 11% seen just once and roughly 2% held by the top ten. The sequencing input was central memory CD4+ T cells from blood. The receptors stem from a man between 18 and 35 years old in good health.

In this sample, this clone turned up a few times. The V gene is TRBV7-9, the J gene TRBJ2-3; D is ambiguous. CDR3 length: 15 amino acids. Germline V gives CDR1 SEHNR, CDR2 FQNEAQ (reference sequence). V gave up 1 base and J gave up 0 bases, with 8 bases separating them. CDR3 protein: CASSLEGFSTDTQYF. The CDR3 DNA follows: TGTGCCAGCAGCTTAGAAGGGTTTAGCACAGATACGCAGTATTTT.

This clone was found a few times. The chain is built from TRBV9 and TRBJ1-3, with TRBD1 identical over 7 bases. Trimming cost V 4 bases and J 0 bases; bases outside gene matches: 10. The CDR3 is 17 residues long. Per the germline V gene, CDR1 is SGDLS and CDR2 is YYNGEE. The CDR3 DNA is TGTGCCAGCAGCACTCAGACAGGGCCTATCTCTGGAAACACCATATATTTT. Translating gives CASSTQTGPISGNTIYF.

V gene TRBV27 combines with J gene TRBJ1-6; tentative D call: TRBD1 (5 bases). The CDR3 has 14 amino acids. The germline V gene has CDR1 MNHEY and CDR2 SMNVEV (reference sequence). The V end was cut by 8 bases, the J end by 2 bases, with 10 bases between. Here the CDR3 reads CASERGTYNSPLHF. CDR3 DNA sequence: TGTGCCAGCGAACGGGGGACCTATAATTCACCCCTCCACTTT.

V gene TRBV14 combines with J gene TRBJ2-5; D is perhaps TRBD2 (6 bases). Trimming took off 4 bases at V and 5 bases at J, with 17 bases between the two ends. CDR1 is SGHDN and CDR2 is FVKESK in the germline V gene. There are 15 residues in the CDR3. CDR3 nucleotides: TGTGCCAGCAGCCCGGGCGGGACGGCCAAGGAGACCCAGTACTTC. Protein: CASSPGGTAKETQYF. Complete variable domain (other parts from reference TRBV14 and TRBJ2-5): EAGVTQFPSHSVIEKGQTVTLRCDPISGHDNLYWYRRVMGKEIKFLLHFVKESKQDESGMPNNRFLAERTGGTYSTLKVQPAELEDSGVYFCASSPGGTAKETQYFGPGTRLLVL.

This clone was counted between two and nine times. Other DNA sequences within the sample encode an identical CDR3. This rearrangement joins TRBV9 to TRBJ2-5, with D possibly TRBD2 on 6 matching bases. V was pared by 2 bases and J by 5 bases, with 10 bases between. CDR1 and CDR2 from the germline V gene are SGDLS and YYNGEE. The CDR3 sequence is 13 residues long. For the CDR3, the DNA is TGTGCCAGCAGCGTGTCAGGGAGGGAGACCCAGTACTTC. It specifies CASSVSGRETQYF.